A selection of T cell receptor beta chains follows, all from one sample in a study of shared clonotypes between healthy human individuals. TCRdb's table, derived via immunoSEQ multiplex PCR, lists solely in-frame clones and lacks some. The sample contains roughly 2.1 million clones, approximately 94% of which appear only once. Sequenced: naive CD8+ T cells from PBMCs. Every receptor here comes from a man between 18 and 29 years old in good health. Some clones in this sample may be carry-over from other donors' samples. Both conserved end residues are part of each CDR3. A D gene is named only where the DNA matches it firmly. Rows give clone size only sometimes, using once, few, many, or a class for an expanded clone.

cdr3_length: 16
clone_size: .
v_call: TRBV11-2
j_call: TRBJ2-5
d_call: TRBD1
cdr3_nt: TGTGCCAGCAGCCGGACAGGGTACCCAAACCAAGAGACCCAGTACTTC
cdr3_aa: CASSRTGYPNQETQYF

cdr3_length: 15
clone_size: once
v_call: TRBV28
j_call: TRBJ2-2
d_call: TRBD2
cdr3_nt: TGTGCCAGCAGTTTCACTAGCGGAGCTAACGGGGAGCTGTTTTTT
cdr3_aa: CASSFTSGANGELFF

cdr3_length: 15
clone_size: .
v_call: TRBV27
j_call: TRBJ2-5
d_call: .
cdr3_nt: TGTGCCAGCAGTTTCTTGGGCAGGGACGAAGAGACCCAGTACTTC
cdr3_aa: CASSFLGRDEETQYF

cdr3_length: 12
clone_size: .
v_call: TRBV6-1
j_call: TRBJ2-7
d_call: .
cdr3_nt: TGTGCCAGCAGTGCTATCCCCTGGGAGCAGTACTTC
cdr3_aa: CASSAIPWEQYF

cdr3_length: 18
clone_size: .
v_call: TRBV4-3
j_call: TRBJ1-2
d_call: TRBD1
cdr3_nt: TGCGCCAGCAGCCTAACCGCTTATAGACAGGGGGAATTTAGTGGCTACACCTTC
cdr3_aa: CASSLTAYRQGEFSGYTF

cdr3_length: 14
clone_size: .
v_call: TRBV4-1
j_call: TRBJ2-1
d_call: .
cdr3_nt: TGCGCCAGCAGCCCCAGTGGTTCTGGCAATGAGCAGTTCTTC
cdr3_aa: CASSPSGSGNEQFF

cdr3_length: 14
clone_size: .
v_call: TRBV6-5
j_call: TRBJ1-1
d_call: .
cdr3_nt: TGTGCCAGCAGTTACCGGCAGGGTCTTACTGAAGCTTTCTTT
cdr3_aa: CASSYRQGLTEAFF

cdr3_length: 15
clone_size: .
v_call: TRBV28
j_call: TRBJ2-2
d_call: TRBD2
cdr3_nt: TGTGCCAGCAGTTTCCGGGAGGGCCCTCCCGGGGAGCTGTTTTTT
cdr3_aa: CASSFREGPPGELFF

cdr3_length: 11
clone_size: .
v_call: TRBV19
j_call: TRBJ2-7
d_call: .
cdr3_nt: TGTGCCAGTAGTTCAGGGTTCGAGCAGTACTTC
cdr3_aa: CASSSGFEQYF

cdr3_length: 15
clone_size: .
v_call: TRBV21-1
j_call: TRBJ2-7
d_call: .
cdr3_nt: TGTGCCAGCAGCGTCCGGGCCGAGACTACCTACGAGCAGTACTTC
cdr3_aa: CASSVRAETTYEQYF

cdr3_length: 14
clone_size: .
v_call: TRBV9
j_call: TRBJ1-1
d_call: TRBD1
cdr3_nt: TGTGCCAGCAGCGAGGGGACAGAGGACACTGAAGCTTTCTTT
cdr3_aa: CASSEGTEDTEAFF

cdr3_length: 15
clone_size: once
v_call: TRBV7-2
j_call: TRBJ2-7
d_call: TRBD1
cdr3_nt: TGTGCCAGCAGCTCGCGAGACAGGGAAAGCTACGAGCAGTACTTC
cdr3_aa: CASSSRDRESYEQYF

cdr3_length: 16
clone_size: once
v_call: TRBV6-1
j_call: TRBJ2-7
d_call: .
cdr3_nt: TGTGCCAGCAGTGAAGGGGTGGAGGGGGCGCTTTATGAGCAGTACTTC
cdr3_aa: CASSEGVEGALYEQYF

cdr3_length: 20
clone_size: .
v_call: TRBV29-1
j_call: TRBJ2-1
d_call: TRBD2
cdr3_nt: TGCAGCGCCGCTTTACAACTAGCGGGAGGGCCTCGTGGCTCCTACAATGAGCAGTTCTTC
cdr3_aa: CSAALQLAGGPRGSYNEQFF

cdr3_length: 14
clone_size: .
v_call: TRBV29-1
j_call: TRBJ1-2
d_call: TRBD1
cdr3_nt: TGCAGCGTTCCCTCACAGGGGGCGCAGGGTGGCTACACCTTC
cdr3_aa: CSVPSQGAQGGYTF

cdr3_length: 16
clone_size: .
v_call: TRBV14
j_call: TRBJ2-7
d_call: TRBD1
cdr3_nt: TGTGCCAGCAGCCAAGGAGTCCGGGACAGGGCGTACGAGCAGTACTTC
cdr3_aa: CASSQGVRDRAYEQYF

cdr3_length: 16
clone_size: .
v_call: TRBV6-1
j_call: TRBJ1-6
d_call: .
cdr3_nt: TGTGCCAGCAGTGAACCGGTAGTGGGGGCTAATTCACCCCTCCACTTT
cdr3_aa: CASSEPVVGANSPLHF

cdr3_length: 15
clone_size: .
v_call: TRBV7-9
j_call: TRBJ1-5
d_call: .
cdr3_nt: TGTGCCAGCAGCTCCGGGGTGGCTACAAATCAGCCCCAGCATTTT
cdr3_aa: CASSSGVATNQPQHF

cdr3_length: 14
clone_size: .
v_call: TRBV30
j_call: TRBJ2-1
d_call: .
cdr3_nt: TGTGCCTGGAGGACGCAACAAGTAAGGCCAGAGCAGTTCTTC
cdr3_aa: CAWRTQQVRPEQFF

cdr3_length: 19
clone_size: .
v_call: TRBV4-3
j_call: TRBJ2-5
d_call: TRBD2
cdr3_nt: TGCGCCAGCAGCCAAGAAATGGTCGGCAGCGGGAGGGCCCAGGAGACCCAGTACTTC
cdr3_aa: CASSQEMVGSGRAQETQYF